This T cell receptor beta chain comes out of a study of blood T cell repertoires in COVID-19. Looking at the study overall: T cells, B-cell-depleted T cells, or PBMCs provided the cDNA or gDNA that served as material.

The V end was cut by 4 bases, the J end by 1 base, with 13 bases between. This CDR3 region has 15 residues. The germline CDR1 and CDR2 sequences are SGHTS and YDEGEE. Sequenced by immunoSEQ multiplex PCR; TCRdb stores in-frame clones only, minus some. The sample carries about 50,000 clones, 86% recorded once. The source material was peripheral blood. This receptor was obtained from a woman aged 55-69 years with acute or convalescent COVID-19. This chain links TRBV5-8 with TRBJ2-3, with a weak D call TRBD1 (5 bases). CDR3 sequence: CASSDSGLRTDTQYF. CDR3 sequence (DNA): TGTGCCAGCAGCGATTCAGGGCTACGCACAGATACGCAGTATTTT.